The clone carrying this T cell receptor beta chain occurred a few times. Its antigen is still unknown. This entry belongs to a study of CD8 T cells in ankylosing spondylitis. Study-level findings and limits: Some motif variants had been reported before (in reactive arthritis synovial fluid and blood). Disease-linked clones bore a CD8+ phenotype, appearing relatively rarely in peripheral blood. Among TCR beta sequences, a motif of under ten highly homologous variants appeared characteristic of ankylosing spondylitis blood. Disease-linked clones were reportedly significantly enriched in matched ankylosing spondylitis synovial fluid.

Germline CDR1 is KGHDR and CDR2 is SFDVKD. V lost 4 bases, J lost 5 bases, and 12 bases stayed unmatched. The CDR3 runs 16 residues. Construction of TCR beta libraries was performed using quantitative 5'-RACE with molecular barcodes. Using its own MiXCR run on the 5' RACE reads, TCRdb lists one record per CDR3 protein. The data show about 540,000 distinct CDR3 sequences, with 10% to 15% seen just once and 6.5% to 7% held by the top ten. The V and J genes are TRBV24-1 and TRBJ2-5, with 7 bases that match TRBD2. The sequence was collected from a male donor with ankylosing spondylitis. The sequencing sample was made of blood, either unsorted or a sorted T cell fraction (not recorded which). Here the CDR3 reads CATSEPKAGVGETQYF. Here the CDR3 DNA reads TGTGCCACCAGTGAGCCGAAGGCGGGAGTGGGTGAGACCCAGTACTTC.